This T cell receptor (beta chain) originates from a study of a mutant IDH1 vaccine in newly diagnosed glioma. Across the study: The first vaccination came 4-6 weeks after radiotherapy alone, or with temozolomide cycles. Visits V12 and V13 fell at weeks 35 and 47, respectively. Findings of the study overall: Researchers report vaccine-induced immune responses in roughly 93% of patients.

With regard to this clone: What it binds is unknown.

Time point given: week 35, safety follow-up. Alongside topical imiquimod, each dose of vaccine comprised 300 ug of mutant IDH1 20-mer peptide. The donors' diagnosis was new WHO grade 3 or 4 astrocytoma that was IDH1-mutant and ATRX-lost. The protocol was immunoSEQ multiplex PCR, while the TCRdb copy is restricted to in-frame clones and leaves out a portion. Among around 53,000 clones listed, approximately 79% were seen once. The clonotype was recovered from a man between 40 and 49 years old with glioma. This sample comprised PBMCs, obtained from a glioma patient whose treatment included an IDH1 peptide vaccine.

DNA for the CDR3: TGTGCCAGCAGAACAGGGCTTAACTATGGCTACACCTTC. This translates into CASRTGLNYGYTF. The chain has TRBV2 and TRBJ1-2; perhaps TRBD1 as D (6 bases). V dropped 6 bases and J dropped 1 base, with 9 bases sitting between them. This CDR3 has 13 residues. Germline loops: CDR1 SNHLY, CDR2 FYNNEI.